The clone carrying this TCR beta chain came up once. Its cognate antigen is unknown. The table came from immunoSEQ multiplex PCR; TCRdb's copy has only in-frame clones and leaves some out. Of 50,000 to 65,000 clones listed, around 85% are singletons. This entry comes from a study of vaccination effects on CD4 cells after COVID-19. The V and J ends lost 3 bases and 15 bases respectively, with 21 bases between them. This CDR3 has 14 amino acids. CDR1 and CDR2 from the germline V gene are LNHDA and SQIVND (reference sequence). Sequencing in the ViraFEST assay came after antigen-specific CD4+ T cells had been expanded with viral peptide pools, which were used to stimulate PBMC. Isolation of CD4+ T cells took place after 10 days of culture. Both day 3 and day 7 saw half the medium replaced with IL-2 medium.

V and J are TRBV19 and TRBJ2-1; tentatively, D is TRBD2 (6 bases). This TCR came from a human donor who received a COVID-19 vaccine. The input for sequencing was CD4+ T cells from PBMCs cultured with HCoV-229E spike peptides, taken before COVID-19 vaccination. In nucleotides, the CDR3 is TGTGCCAGTAGTATTGGTGCGGGGTCCCCTCGACGGTTCTTC. Amino acid sequence: CASSIGAGSPRRFF.